This is a list of T cell receptor beta chains from one sample in a study of tumor-infiltrating lymphocytes in primary liver carcinoma. TCRdb reprocessed the multiplex PCR reads with MiXCR, giving one entry per CDR3 protein. The table records over 25,000 distinct CDR3 sequences, over 65% of them present only once. Sample: liver tumor tissue from sampling region 3. The receptors come from a man in his forties with primary liver carcinoma and hepatitis B virus infection. CDR3s include the opening cysteine and the closing phenylalanine or tryptophan. The D gene is left open where the match is weak. For some rows the clone size is stated as once, few or many, or as a class when expanded; others skip it.

>TRBV5-6|TRBJ2-6|-|-
TGTGCCAGCAGCCAGGACAGCAGCTTCTCTGGGGCCTACGTCCTGACTTTC
CASSQDSSFSGAYVLTF
>TRBV15|TRBJ2-5|-|-
TGTGCCACCAGTAGAGATGGCATGGTCGGGGAGACCCAGTATTTC
CATSRDGMVGETQYF
>TRBV11-2|TRBJ2-2|TRBD2|-
TGTGCCAGCATCACCGGGGGGAGGAATACCGAGGAGCTGCTTTTT
CASITGGRNTEELLF
>TRBV7-2|TRBJ2-7|TRBD1|many
TGTGCCAGCAGCTTGCCGGGACAGGTGGCATACGAGCAGTACTTC
CASSLPGQVAYEQYF
>TRBV28|TRBJ1-1|TRBD1|many
TGTGCCAGCAGCCGAACCGGGACAGATGAAGCTTTCTTT
CASSRTGTDEAFF
>TRBV4-2|TRBJ1-1|TRBD1|-
TGTGCTAACAGCCGAGAGTACGGACAGGGTTTTTGGACTGAGGCTTTCTTT
CANSREYGQGFWTEAFF
>TRBV29-1|TRBJ2-5|-|medium-sized
TGCAGCGTTGCGGCGAGCCAAGAGACCCAGTACTTC
CSVAASQETQYF
>TRBV6-6|TRBJ2-2|-|once
TGTGCCAGGCGTCCGGACTCCTCCTCCGGGGAGCTGTTGTTT
CARRPDSSSGELLF
>TRBV11-2|TRBJ2-5|-|-
TGTGCCAGCAGCCAAACTCATGGTGGGGGGAAAGAGGCCCTGTACTTC
CASSQTHGGGKEALYF
>TRBV7-8|TRBJ2-7|-|-
TGTGCCAGCACCTCCTCCTACGAGCAGTACTTC
CASTSSYEQYF
>TRBV11-2|TRBJ2-5|-|-
TGTGCCATCAGCCAAACTCCCGGCGGGGGCAAAGAGGCCCAATACTTC
CAISQTPGGGKEAQYF
>TRBV6-1|TRBJ2-3|-|-
TGTGCCAGCATTAACAGGGGGGGCACGGATACGCAGTATTTT
CASINRGGTDTQYF
>TRBV12-3/TRBV12-4|TRBJ1-1|-|once
TGTGACAGTAGTTTCCAGGGGATGAACACTGAAGCTTTCTTT
CDSSFQGMNTEAFF
>TRBV9|TRBJ2-3|-|-
TGTGCCAGCAGCCCTTCCCTAGGGATAGCAGATACGCAGTATTTT
CASSPSLGIADTQYF
>TRBV7-2|TRBJ2-6|-|many
TGTGCCAGCAGCTTAGACCCCGGGGCCAACGTCCTGACTTTC
CASSLDPGANVLTF
>TRBV5-8|TRBJ2-3|TRBD2|few
TGTGCCAGCAGCTTCAATAGCGGGAGTGTCTCAGATATACAGTATTTT
CASSFNSGSVSDIQYF
>TRBV4-1|TRBJ1-2|TRBD1|-
TGTGCCAGCAGCCAAGTGGACAGGTACTATGGCTACACCTTC
CASSQVDRYYGYTF
>TRBV5-4|TRBJ2-7|-|many
TGTGCCAGCAGCTGGGGTGGATTAGTCGGGGACGAGCAGTACTTC
CASSWGGLVGDEQYF
>TRBV10-1|TRBJ2-5|-|-
TGCACCAGCAGTGTCCACGTGAAAGAGACCCAGTACTTC
CTSSVHVKETQYF